The T cell receptor (beta chain) described here comes from a study of blood T cell repertoires in COVID-19. Study details: Acute and convalescent COVID-19 specimens originated in the United States, Italy and Spain.

Germline V gives CDR1 SGHRS, CDR2 YFSETQ. Trimming stripped 4 bases from V and 8 bases from J, with 10 bases between. CDR3 length equals 13 residues. Authors' analysis steps: Reference gene primer amplification gave nucleated cell count estimates. Using immunoSEQ multiplex PCR, the repertoire was profiled, and TCRdb retains in-frame clones only, with some absent. From that table come the V and J calls and clone size; the DNA was used to work out D and trimming. The sample records fewer than 110,000 clones, roughly 89% being singletons. Sequenced material: peripheral blood. The J gene is TRBJ1-6, the V gene TRBV5-1; D is perhaps TRBD1 (6 bases). The clonotype was recovered from a woman of 80 years or more in a cohort sampled during active COVID-19. CDR3 DNA: TGCGCCAGCAGCCTCCACAGGGATTCACCCCTCCACTTT. Translated: CASSLHRDSPLHF. Using reference TRBV5-1 and TRBJ1-6 for the parts outside the CDR3, the full variable domain is KAGVTQTPRYLIKTRGQQVTLSCSPISGHRSVSWYQQTPGQGLQFLFEYFSETQRNKGNFPGRFSGRQFSNSRSEMNVSTLELGDSALYLCASSLHRDSPLHFGNGTRLTVT.